The 22 T cell receptor beta chains reported below all come from one sample, sequenced in a study of CD8 T cells in ankylosing spondylitis. TCRdb independently ran MiXCR on the 5' RACE reads; one entry per CDR3 protein. Of around 18,000 distinct CDR3 sequences in the sample, approximately 7.6% were seen once. The sample comprised blood. The receptors originated from a male donor with ankylosing spondylitis or in good health (not recorded which).

The chain uses TRBV20-1 and TRBJ2-1, with D unresolved. CDR1 is DFQATT, CDR2 SNEGSKA, per germline (reference sequence). The CDR3 runs 14 residues. The V and J ends lost 6 bases and 4 bases respectively, with 16 bases between them. The CDR3 nucleotides are TGCAGTGCCCCGATGCTGGCAGATTACAATGAGCAGTTCTTC. This sequence encodes CSAPMLADYNEQFF.

This clonotype showed up many times. The gene calls are TRBV29-1 and TRBJ2-5; 12 positions agree with TRBD1. Germline V gene sequence: CDR1 SQVTM, CDR2 ANQGSEA. The J segment lost 5 bases and the V segment lost 6 bases, leaving 7 bases of the junction unmatched. The CDR3 contains 14 residues. CDR3 nucleotides: TGCAGCGTACCGGGACAGGGGGCATGGGAGACCCAGTACTTC. This translates into CSVPGQGAWETQYF.

This clonotype was seen ten or more times. The chain employs TRBV4-3 and TRBJ2-3; the D gene is possibly TRBD2 (6 bases). Germline V gives CDR1 LGHNA, CDR2 YSLEER. The CDR3 is 16 residues long. Deletions cut 0 bases from V and 3 bases from J, with 13 bases between. CDR3: CASSQDWTNPTDTQYF. CDR3 in DNA: TGCGCCAGCAGCCAAGATTGGACTAACCCTACAGATACGCAGTATTTT.

This clonotype was counted many times. The germline gene is not matched at one end of the junction; a read error may be the cause. The chain carries TRBV7-7 and TRBJ2-5; D uncertain. CDR1 SSHAT and CDR2 FNYEAQ come from the germline V gene (reference sequence). The CDR3 length is 15 residues. CDR3 residues: CASSLVGQLQETQYF. DNA of the CDR3: TGTGCTAGCAGCTTAGTAGGGCAGCTCCAAGAGACCCAGTACTTC.

The sample holds a few counts of this clonotype. This sequence joins TRBV25-1 and TRBJ2-7, with 8 bases matching TRBD1. Germline V CDR1 and CDR2: MGHDK, SYGVNS. This CDR3 comprises 15 residues. J gave up 1 base and V 2 bases, and 4 bases lay outside the gene matches. The CDR3: CASSEARDRSYEQYF. The CDR3 bases are TGTGCCAGCAGTGAAGCCCGGGACAGGTCCTACGAGCAGTACTTC.

This clonotype showed up many times. This chain connects TRBV5-1 to TRBJ1-1; 8 positions match TRBD1. This CDR3 contains 17 residues. Germline CDR1 reads SGHRS; CDR2 reads YFSETQ. J lost 1 base, V lost 5 bases, and 13 bases had no gene match. The CDR3 protein is CASRRAGQGSRNTEAFF. DNA for the CDR3: TGCGCCAGCAGGCGGGCCGGACAGGGTTCAAGGAACACTGAAGCTTTCTTT.

The gene calls are TRBV11-2 and TRBJ2-2; D gene ambiguous. Trimming shortened V by 1 base and J by 0 bases, and 6 bases separated the two germline ends. CDR3 size: 15 residues. Germline CDR1 reads SGHAT; CDR2 reads FQNNGV. CDR3 in amino acids: CASSLGAANTGELFF. The CDR3 DNA reads TGTGCCAGCAGCTTAGGGGCCGCGAACACCGGGGAGCTGTTTTTT.

The sample holds many counts of this clonotype. The chain carries TRBV5-1 and TRBJ2-5; D gene ambiguous. Looked up from germline, CDR1 is SGHRS and CDR2 is YFSETQ. The CDR3 is 11 residues long. V gave up 5 bases and J gave up 5 bases, with 7 bases separating them. The CDR3 DNA reads as TGCGCCAGCAGTCAGACGGAGACCCAGTACTTC. This gives the protein CASSQTETQYF.

This clonotype was picked up many times. V usage is TRBV20-1 and J usage is TRBJ2-5; 7 bases agree with TRBD1. With V trimmed by 6 bases and J by 4 bases, 8 bases remained unmatched. The CDR3 contains 13 residues. Germline V lookup: CDR1 DFQATT, CDR2 SNEGSKA (reference sequence). The CDR3 DNA follows: TGCAGTGCCCAGCCGCCAGGGGGAGAGACCCAGTACTTC. Protein product: CSAQPPGGETQYF.

This clonotype showed up many times. At one boundary the junction diverges from the germline segment, which might be a read error. This chain connects TRBV5-1 to TRBJ2-1; perhaps TRBD1 as D (7 bases). CDR3 length: 13 residues. Germline assignment: CDR1 SGHRS and CDR2 YFSETQ. For the CDR3, the DNA is TGCGCCAGCAGCTTGGAGGCCAGGGGGGAGCTGTTCTTC. Its translation: CASSLEARGELFF.

Many counts were recorded for this clonotype. This chain links TRBV20-1 with TRBJ2-3; unclear D gene. Trimming cost V 3 bases and J 2 bases, with 9 bases left between them. The CDR3 consists of 13 residues. Germline V gene data show CDR1 as DFQATT and CDR2 as SNEGSKA (reference sequence). CDR3 protein: CSARPGLTDTQYF. DNA of the CDR3: TGCAGTGCTAGGCCGGGCCTCACAGATACGCAGTATTTT.

V gene TRBV7-9 combines with J gene TRBJ1-5; maybe TRBD1 (5 bases). The CDR3 runs to 15 residues. Germline values: CDR1 SEHNR, CDR2 FQNEAQ (reference sequence). The V end was cut by 6 bases, the J end by 0 bases, with 12 bases between. The CDR3 loop reads CASSPNRTSNQPQHF. DNA for the CDR3: TGTGCCAGCAGTCCTAACAGGACTAGCAATCAGCCCCAGCATTTT.

This clonotype was counted a few times. The chain joins TRBV27 to TRBJ2-7, with D perhaps matching TRBD1 (5 bases). CDR1 MNHEY and CDR2 SMNVEV come from the germline V gene (reference sequence). The CDR3 spans 15 residues. V was trimmed by 3 bases and J by 7 bases, leaving 19 bases between them. CDR3 sequence reads: CASSFGGLGKGEQYF. For the CDR3, the DNA is TGTGCCAGCAGTTTTGGCGGCCTCGGCAAGGGGGAGCAGTACTTC.

This sequence joins TRBV5-6 and TRBJ2-2; the D is unclear. This CDR3 region has 13 residues. V lost 2 bases, J lost 2 bases, and 4 bases lay in between. Per the germline V gene, CDR1 is SGHDT and CDR2 is YYEEEE. CDR3 DNA sequence: TGTGCCAGCAGCTTTGGCAACACCGGGGAGCTGTTTTTT. Translated: CASSFGNTGELFF.

This clonotype turned up a few times. This chain joins TRBV7-9 and TRBJ1-5; D unclear. Trimming took 7 bases from V and 2 from J, leaving 9 bases between them. This CDR3 has 13 residues. CDR1 and CDR2 from the germline V gene are SEHNR and FQNEAQ (reference sequence). The chain's CDR3 is CASTRSGNQPQHF. CDR3 nucleotides: TGTGCCAGCACCCGATCGGGCAATCAGCCCCAGCATTTT.

This clonotype has a handful of counts. The V gene is TRBV28, the J gene TRBJ1-2, with 9 bases that match TRBD1. The CDR3 sequence is 13 residues long. Trimming at V came to 7 bases and at J to 6 bases, leaving 6 bases not matched to a gene. CDR1 and CDR2 from the germline V gene are MDHEN and SYDVKM. The CDR3 DNA is TGTGCCAGCATCTCCTGGACAGGGGATGGCTACACCTTC. This sequence encodes CASISWTGDGYTF.

The gene calls are TRBV6-2 or TRBV6-3 and TRBJ2-7, with 8 nucleotides matching TRBD2. The V segment lost 0 bases and the J segment 2 bases; nucleotides outside the gene matches: 6. Germline loops: CDR1 MNHEY, CDR2 SVGEGT. This CDR3 region has 16 residues. The CDR3 coding sequence is TGTGCCAGCAGTTACTCGGAAAGTAGCGGGGCCTACGAGCAGTACTTC. Translating gives CASSYSESSGAYEQYF.

This clonotype was seen at least ten times. This chain connects TRBV14 to TRBJ2-7; D is undetermined. Per the germline V gene, CDR1 is SGHDN and CDR2 is FVKESK. V lost 1 base to trimming and J lost 2 bases, with 6 bases between them. The CDR3 has 13 amino acids. In DNA, the CDR3 is TGTGCCAGCAGCCAAGCCGGAACCTACGAGCAGTACGTC. It codes for CASSQAGTYEQYV.

This clonotype was seen at least ten times. The J gene is TRBJ2-5, the V gene TRBV4-3; 8 bases are shared with TRBD1. CDR1 and CDR2 from the germline V gene are LGHNA and YSLEER. V shed 2 bases, J shed 4 bases, and the junction held 3 bases outside the gene matches. The CDR3 is made up of 14 amino acids. CDR3 sequence (DNA): TGCGCCAGCAGCCAAAATACAGGGGGAGAGACCCAGTACTTC. It encodes CASSQNTGGETQYF.

The table lists this clonotype with a few counts. The V and J genes are TRBV6-2 or TRBV6-3 and TRBJ1-5; 8 bases align to TRBD1. Trimming cost V 10 bases and J 2 bases; bases outside gene matches: 7. The length of the CDR3 is 14 residues. CDR1 and CDR2 (germline): MNHEY, SVGEGT. The CDR3 loop reads CATWDRWGNQPQHF. The DNA of the CDR3 is TGTGCCACGTGGGACAGGTGGGGCAATCAGCCCCAGCATTTT.

This clonotype was detected ten times or more. The chain links TRBV24-1 to TRBJ2-1; D is perhaps TRBD1 or TRBD2 (6 bases each). CDR1 and CDR2 from the germline V gene are KGHDR and SFDVKD. CDR3 length equals 13 residues. The V end lost 4 bases, the J end lost 7 bases, and 10 bases lay between the germline ends. This CDR3 reads CATSEGGLNEQFF. The CDR3, as DNA: TGTGCCACCAGTGAAGGGGGGCTAAATGAGCAGTTCTTC.

The genes are TRBV10-3 and TRBJ2-3; TRBD2 agrees at 12 bases. The ends lost 2 bases at V and 4 bases at J; junction bases unmatched: 4. CDR1 and CDR2 (germline): ENHRY, SYGVKD. The CDR3 runs 16 residues. The CDR3 is CAISEPSGGDADTQYF. CDR3 coding DNA: TGTGCCATCAGTGAGCCTAGCGGGGGGGACGCAGATACGCAGTATTTT.